Listed below are T cell receptor beta chains from one sample, sequenced in a study of shared clonotypes between healthy human individuals. TCRdb's table, derived via immunoSEQ multiplex PCR, lists solely in-frame clones and lacks some. The sample carries 2 million or so clones, approximately 95% recorded once. Sequenced: naive CD8+ T cells sorted from blood. Source of these receptors: a man aged 18 to 29 in good health. The CDR3 runs from the conserved cysteine through the conserved F or W. The order of the fields is D gene, J gene, clone size, V gene, CDR3 protein, CDR3 DNA. The D gene is left open where the match is weak. Size is stated for part of the rows, as once, few or many counts, or as a class when the clone is expanded.

>.|TRBJ2-1|.|TRBV27
CASSSPGGGEQFF
TGTGCCAGCAGTTCCCCCGGGGGCGGCGAGCAGTTCTTC
>.|TRBJ1-6|.|TRBV11-2
CASSLISGEELHF
TGTGCCAGCAGCTTAATCTCAGGGGAGGAACTCCACTTT
>.|TRBJ1-5|once|TRBV5-4
CASSFVGGNQPQHF
TGTGCCAGCAGCTTTGTTGGAGGCAATCAGCCCCAGCATTTT
>.|TRBJ2-1|.|TRBV2
CASRVTAGQAAGGQFF
TGTGCCAGCAGAGTCACAGCGGGACAAGCGGCCGGTGGGCAGTTCTTC
>TRBD1|TRBJ1-6|.|TRBV5-8
CASSLARDRVSPLHF
TGTGCCAGCAGCTTGGCCCGGGACAGGGTTTCACCCCTCCACTTT
>.|TRBJ2-5|.|TRBV7-2
CASSLTQGETQYF
TGTGCCAGCAGCTTAACACAGGGTGAGACCCAGTACTTC
>.|TRBJ2-5|.|TRBV25-1
CASSEARGETQYF
TGTGCCAGCAGTGAGGCTAGAGGGGAGACCCAGTACTTC
>.|TRBJ2-7|.|TRBV27
CASSSDDGRIYEQYF
TGTGCCAGCAGCTCGGACGACGGTAGGATCTACGAGCAGTACTTC
>TRBD1|TRBJ2-4|.|TRBV4-1
CASSQAGTDKNIQYF
TGCGCCAGCAGCCAGGCCGGGACAGATAAAAACATTCAGTACTTC
>.|TRBJ2-5|once|TRBV5-1
CASSYRYRQETQYF
TGCGCCAGCAGCTACCGGTACCGTCAAGAGACCCAGTACTTC
>.|TRBJ2-1|.|TRBV15
CATSSSPGWAGNEQFF
TGTGCCACCAGCAGCTCCCCGGGGTGGGCGGGCAATGAGCAGTTCTTC
>.|TRBJ2-1|once|TRBV11-3
CASSLAGGLSGEQFF
TGTGCCAGCAGCTTAGCGGGGGGCCTCTCGGGTGAGCAGTTCTTC
>TRBD1|TRBJ2-7|.|TRBV2
CASKIGTGGSYEQYF
TGTGCCAGCAAGATCGGGACAGGGGGGAGTTACGAGCAGTACTTC
>.|TRBJ2-5|.|TRBV7-9
CASSYPVQQETQYF
TGTGCCAGCAGCTACCCCGTACAGCAAGAGACCCAGTACTTC
>.|TRBJ1-1|.|TRBV5-5
CASSLFWRELMNTEAFF
TGTGCCAGCAGCTTGTTTTGGAGGGAGCTGATGAACACTGAAGCTTTCTTT
>.|TRBJ2-2|.|TRBV4-1
CASSREAANTGELFF
TGCGCCAGCAGCCGAGAAGCGGCGAACACCGGGGAGCTGTTTTTT
>.|TRBJ1-2|.|TRBV19
CASTTLGNYYGYTF
TGTGCCAGTACCACTTTGGGGAATTACTATGGCTACACCTTC
>TRBD1|TRBJ1-2|.|TRBV19
CATFSGQEYPYGYTF
TGTGCCACCTTCTCAGGACAGGAATACCCCTATGGCTACACCTTC
>TRBD2|TRBJ2-7|.|TRBV10-3
CAIGTSGYEQYF
TGTGCCATCGGGACTAGCGGGTACGAGCAGTACTTC
>TRBD1|TRBJ2-2|.|TRBV6-6
CASSYNTGAELFF
TGTGCCAGCAGTTACAACACAGGGGCAGAGCTGTTTTTT
>.|TRBJ1-2|once|TRBV5-1
CASSLTVSGSFYGYTF
TGCGCCAGCAGCTTGACGGTCTCCGGATCCTTCTATGGCTACACCTTC
>.|TRBJ1-5|.|TRBV4-1
CASSQGPQVLKPQHF
TGCGCCAGCAGCCAAGGGCCCCAGGTACTGAAGCCCCAGCATTTT
>.|TRBJ1-5|.|TRBV6-5
CASSYVVDGNQPQHF
TGTGCCAGCAGTTACGTAGTGGACGGGAATCAGCCCCAGCATTTT
>TRBD2|TRBJ2-3|.|TRBV5-1
CASSSRLLGLATDTQYF
TGCGCCAGCAGCTCGCGGTTGCTTGGACTAGCCACGGATACGCAGTATTTT
>TRBD1|TRBJ2-7|.|TRBV27
CASSFLGQGTYEQYF
TGTGCCAGCAGTTTTTTGGGACAGGGAACCTACGAGCAGTACTTC
>.|TRBJ1-1|.|TRBV7-3
CASSLTGVGDTEAFF
TGTGCCAGCAGCTTAACAGGGGTCGGTGACACTGAAGCTTTCTTT
>.|TRBJ2-3|once|TRBV30
CAWSVEGTQYF
TGTGCCTGGAGTGTAGAGGGCACGCAGTATTTT
>.|TRBJ2-2|.|TRBV2
CASSEGRAYETNTGELFF
TGTGCCAGCAGTGAGGGCAGGGCGTACGAAACAAACACCGGGGAGCTGTTTTTT
>.|TRBJ2-1|.|TRBV7-9
CASSLGSEQFF
TGTGCCAGCAGCTTAGGTTCGGAGCAGTTCTTC
>.|TRBJ1-2|.|TRBV6-1
CASSEATGYGYTF
TGTGCCAGCAGTGAAGCAACAGGCTATGGCTACACCTTC
>.|TRBJ2-5|.|TRBV6-5
CASSYMDTGLLKTQYF
TGTGCCAGCAGTTATATGGATACGGGGTTGTTGAAGACCCAGTACTTC
>.|TRBJ2-7|.|TRBV11-3
CASSLAGETYEQYF
TGTGCCAGCAGCTTAGCGGGAGAGACCTACGAGCAGTACTTC
>.|TRBJ2-5|.|TRBV7-2
CASSLAPGVRETQYF
TGTGCCAGCAGCTTAGCGCCGGGAGTCCGGGAGACCCAGTACTTC
>.|TRBJ1-1|.|TRBV7-9
CASSPSGDEAFF
TGTGCCAGCAGCCCTTCAGGGGATGAAGCTTTCTTT
>TRBD2|TRBJ2-7|.|TRBV2
CASSEAQGGLYDEQYF
TGTGCCAGCAGTGAAGCCCAGGGAGGGCTTTATGACGAGCAGTACTTC
>.|TRBJ2-3|.|TRBV5-5
CASSGLEDTQYF
TGTGCCAGCAGCGGGCTGGAGGATACGCAGTATTTT
>TRBD2|TRBJ2-3|.|TRBV2
CAIYGGFADTQYF
TGTGCCATCTACGGGGGGTTTGCAGATACGCAGTATTTT
>TRBD1|TRBJ1-6|.|TRBV6-5
CASSLTGDNSPLHF
TGTGCCAGCAGCTTGACAGGGGATAATTCACCCCTCCACTTT
>TRBD2|TRBJ2-7|.|TRBV2
CASSEVWLAGGHSYEQYF
TGTGCCAGCAGTGAAGTGTGGCTAGCGGGAGGGCACTCCTACGAGCAGTACTTC
>.|TRBJ2-7|once|TRBV19
CASSITGNSYEQYF
TGTGCCAGTAGTATAACAGGTAACTCCTACGAGCAGTACTTC
>TRBD1|TRBJ2-6|.|TRBV5-3
CARPPSWTGGSPRASGANVLTF
TGTGCCAGACCTCCTAGTTGGACAGGGGGTTCACCGAGAGCTTCTGGGGCCAACGTCCTGACTTTC